This TCR beta chain was captured by sequencing in a study of vaccination and CD4 T cells after COVID-19. Study-wide results and limits: Among those convalescent, a median roughly 90% of reactive clones emerged solely post-vaccination.

This CDR3 comprises 15 residues. Trimming cost V 5 bases and J 4 bases; bases outside gene matches: 9. Per germline, CDR1 SGHTA and CDR2 FQGNSA. This sample's treatment: roughly nine-day PBMC culture with coronavirus spike peptide pools or control peptides (ViraFEST assay). The Oncomine TCR Beta short-read assay was what sequenced the DNA obtained from cultured CD4+ T cells. TCRdb re-analysed the PCR reads in MiXCR, keeping a single row per CDR3 protein. This sample has more than 4,500 distinct CDR3 sequences, with 35% to 45% found just once. This clonotype was seen a few times. The target antigen is unknown.

The TCR sequence derives from a human donor who had recovered from COVID-19. The sequencing input was CD4+ T cells from blood, cultured in vitro. This chain connects TRBV7-2 to TRBJ1-1; 8 bases are shared with TRBD1. The CDR3 is CASSPRQGSGTEAFF. DNA of the CDR3: TGTGCCAGCAGCCCTAGACAGGGGAGCGGCACTGAAGCTTTCTTT.